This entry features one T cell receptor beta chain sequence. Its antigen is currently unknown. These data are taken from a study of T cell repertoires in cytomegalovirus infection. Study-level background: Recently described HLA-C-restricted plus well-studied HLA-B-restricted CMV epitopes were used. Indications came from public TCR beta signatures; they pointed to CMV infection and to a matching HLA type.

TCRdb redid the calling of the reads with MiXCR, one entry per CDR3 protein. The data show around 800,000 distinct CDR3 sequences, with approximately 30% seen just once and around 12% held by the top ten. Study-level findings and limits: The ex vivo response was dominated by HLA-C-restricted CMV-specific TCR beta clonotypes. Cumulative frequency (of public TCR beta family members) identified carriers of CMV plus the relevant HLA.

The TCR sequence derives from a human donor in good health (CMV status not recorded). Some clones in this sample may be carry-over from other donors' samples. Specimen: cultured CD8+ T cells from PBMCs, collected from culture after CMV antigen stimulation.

The CDR3 sequence is CASSEYGPHTEAFF. CDR3 nucleotide sequence: TGTGCCAGCAGTGAATACGGTCCCCACACTGAAGCTTTCTTT. This chain connects TRBV25-1 to TRBJ1-1; D not resolved. The CDR3 length is 14 residues. Between the trimmed V and J ends, which lost 0 bases and 3 bases, there was a span of 8 bases. Per germline, CDR1 MGHDK and CDR2 SYGVNS.